What follows are 5 T cell receptor beta chains derived from one specimen sequenced in a study of T cell responses to AZD1222 COVID-19 vaccine. TCRdb's copy holds only in-frame clones and misses some; the assay was immunoSEQ multiplex PCR. The profile shows approximately 89,000 clones, about 90% of them singletons. Sequencing used peripheral blood, obtained on day 0 of MenACWY control vaccination. Source of these receptors: an adult in good health.

The chain's CDR3 is CASSPLVRGKNTEAFF. In nucleotides, the CDR3 is TGTGCCAGCAGCCCGCTAGTAAGGGGAAAGAACACTGAAGCTTTCTTT. The rearrangement links TRBV5-4 to TRBJ1-1, with D tentatively TRBD1 (5 bases). Between the trimmed V and J ends, which lost 4 bases and 1 base, there was a span of 17 bases. The CDR3 contains 16 residues. Germline V CDR1 and CDR2: SGHNT, YYREEE (reference sequence).

The J gene is TRBJ1-1, the V gene TRBV29-1, with D unresolved. V lost 7 bases and J lost 0, with 12 bases in between. In germline, CDR1 is SQVTM, CDR2 ANQGSEA. The length of the CDR3 is 13 residues. As DNA, the CDR3 is TGCAGCGCCCACGCCCTCTTGAACACTGAAGCTTTCTTT. Residues: CSAHALLNTEAFF.

The rearrangement joins TRBV5-8 to TRBJ1-4; D gene unclear. The germline CDR1 and CDR2 sequences are SGHTS and YDEGEE. The CDR3 runs to 17 residues. Trimming cost V 0 bases and J 7 bases, with 19 bases left between them. In DNA form, the CDR3 reads TGTGCCAGCAGCTTGGTCGCGATTCCTATCGCTAGTGAAAAACTGTTTTTT. Its translation is CASSLVAIPIASEKLFF.

This chain links TRBV30 with TRBJ2-1, with D possibly matching TRBD1 (5 bases). The CDR3 has 16 residues. Trimming stripped 2 bases from V and 3 bases from J, with 17 bases between. Germline CDR1 is GTSNPN and CDR2 is SVGIG (reference sequence). The CDR3 loop is CAWSTRAGASYNEQFF. The CDR3 region has the DNA TGTGCCTGGAGTACCCGGGCTGGGGCGAGCTACAATGAGCAGTTCTTC.

This chain connects TRBV6-5 to TRBJ1-1; D is ambiguous. Germline values: CDR1 MNHEY, CDR2 SVGAGI. With 5 bases removed from V and 2 bases from J, the gap between germline ends came to 12 bases. There are 14 residues in the CDR3. The CDR3 sequence is CASSPQSRNTEAFF. CDR3 coding DNA: TGTGCCAGCAGTCCCCAGTCACGAAACACTGAAGCTTTCTTT.